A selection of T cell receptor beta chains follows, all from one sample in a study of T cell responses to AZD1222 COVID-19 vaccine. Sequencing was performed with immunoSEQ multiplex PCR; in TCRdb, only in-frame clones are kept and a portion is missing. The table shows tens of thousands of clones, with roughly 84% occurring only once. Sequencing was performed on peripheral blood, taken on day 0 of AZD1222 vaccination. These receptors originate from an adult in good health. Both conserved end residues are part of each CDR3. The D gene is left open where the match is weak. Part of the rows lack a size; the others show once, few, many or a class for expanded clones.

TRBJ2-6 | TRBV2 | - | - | TGTGCCAGCTCATACAGGTCTGGGGCCAACGTCCTGACTTTC | CASSYRSGANVLTF
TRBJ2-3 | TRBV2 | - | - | TGTGCCAGCAGTGAACGGACCCCCGGAGGAGGCACAGATACGCAGTATTTT | CASSERTPGGGTDTQYF
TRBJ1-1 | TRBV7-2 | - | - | TGTGCCAGCAGCCTTGGGGGGATAAGAACTGAAGCTTTCTTT | CASSLGGIRTEAFF
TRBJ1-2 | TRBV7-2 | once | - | TGTGCCAGCAGCTTAGTCCCGCGAGGGGGTGGAGGCTACACCTTC | CASSLVPRGGGGYTF
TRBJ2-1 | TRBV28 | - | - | TGTGCCAGCAGCCGCCATGACTTACCCAATGAGCAGTTCTTC | CASSRHDLPNEQFF
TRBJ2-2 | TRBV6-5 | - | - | TGTGCCAGCAGTCTCGGGCAGTTTCTCACCGGGGAGCTGTTTTTT | CASSLGQFLTGELFF
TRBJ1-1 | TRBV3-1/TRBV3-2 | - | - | TGTGCCAGCTCGGGACAAGTGAACACTGAAGCTTTCTTT | CASSGQVNTEAFF
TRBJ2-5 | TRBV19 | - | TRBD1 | TGTGCCAGTAACCTTCAGGGGGCGCTTGGAGAGACCCAGTACTTC | CASNLQGALGETQYF
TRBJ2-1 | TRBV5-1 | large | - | TGCGCCAGCAGCTTTACGCTCTGGGCAGGGTCCTACAATGAGCAGTTCTTC | CASSFTLWAGSYNEQFF
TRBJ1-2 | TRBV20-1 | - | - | TGCAGTGCTAGTGGAGTTATGGGCCGGGGCTACACCTTC | CSASGVMGRGYTF
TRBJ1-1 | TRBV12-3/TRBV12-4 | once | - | TGTGCCAGCAGCAGCGGGAATGAAGCTTTCTTT | CASSSGNEAFF
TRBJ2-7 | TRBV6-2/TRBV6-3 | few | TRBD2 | TGTGCCAGCAGTTACTCCCCGGGACTAGCGGGAGCCGAGCAGTACTTC | CASSYSPGLAGAEQYF
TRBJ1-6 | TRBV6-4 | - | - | TGTGCCAGCAGAGACACCTCCTATAATTCACCCCTCCACTTT | CASRDTSYNSPLHF
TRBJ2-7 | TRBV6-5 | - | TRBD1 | TGTGCCAGCAGTAGGACCGGGACAGGGGTCTACGAGCAGTACTTC | CASSRTGTGVYEQYF
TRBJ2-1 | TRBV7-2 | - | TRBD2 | TGTGCCAGCAGCTTAGCAAGCGGGGGCGGCTCCTACAATGAGCAGTTCTTC | CASSLASGGGSYNEQFF
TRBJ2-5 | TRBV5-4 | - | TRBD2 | TGTGCCAGCAGCCCCAGCCCAGCGGGAGTAAGGCAAGAGACCCAGTACTTC | CASSPSPAGVRQETQYF
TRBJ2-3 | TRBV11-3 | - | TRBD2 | TGTGCCAGCAGCTTAGCGGGAGGAGGGGCAGATACGCAGTATTTT | CASSLAGGGADTQYF
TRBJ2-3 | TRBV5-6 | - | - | TGTGCCAGCTCGAAGGGAGCTACAGATACGCAGTATTTT | CASSKGATDTQYF
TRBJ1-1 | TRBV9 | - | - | TGTGCCAGCAGCGTAGGGGGATCGAACACTGAAGCTTTCTTT | CASSVGGSNTEAFF
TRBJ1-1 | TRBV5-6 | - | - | TGTGCCAGCAGCTTTGACCGCGGCGTTGAAGCTTTCTTT | CASSFDRGVEAFF
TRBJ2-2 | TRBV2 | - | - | TGTGCCAGCAGTGAGCTCCTATTCACCGGGGAGCTGTTTTTT | CASSELLFTGELFF
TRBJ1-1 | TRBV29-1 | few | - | TGCAGCGGCAAACCACCGGACTCGAACACTGAAGCTTTCTTT | CSGKPPDSNTEAFF
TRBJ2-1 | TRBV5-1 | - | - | TGCGCCAGCAGCCAATTCCGACAGATCGATGAGCAGTTCTTC | CASSQFRQIDEQFF
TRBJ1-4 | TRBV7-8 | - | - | TGTGCCAGCAGCGGGCCGACAGGAGTTAATGAAAAACTGTTTTTT | CASSGPTGVNEKLFF
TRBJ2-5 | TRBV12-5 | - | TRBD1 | TGTGCTAGTGGTCCGGGGACAGGCGTAGGGGAGACCCAGTACTTC | CASGPGTGVGETQYF
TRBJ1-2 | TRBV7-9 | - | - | TGTGCCAGCACTACAAGGGCGGGGGGCTACACCTTC | CASTTRAGGYTF
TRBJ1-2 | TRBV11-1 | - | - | TGTGCCAGCAGCTTAGCGCCGGAAACAGGGTACGGCTACACCTTC | CASSLAPETGYGYTF
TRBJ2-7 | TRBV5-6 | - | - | TGTGCCAGCAGCTTGTTCTGGGGCTCCTACGAGCAGTACTTC | CASSLFWGSYEQYF
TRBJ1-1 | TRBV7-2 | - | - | TGTGCCAGCAGCCCCCCGAGGGGGTTTCCTGAAGCTTTCTTT | CASSPPRGFPEAFF
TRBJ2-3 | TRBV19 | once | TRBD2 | TGTGCCAGTACCAATACCCGGGGAACGGGAGGACGCACAGATACGCAGTATTTT | CASTNTRGTGGRTDTQYF
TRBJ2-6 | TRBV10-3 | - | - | TGTGCCATCAGTGTTTGGGCCACCTCTGGGGCCAACGTCCTGACTTTC | CAISVWATSGANVLTF
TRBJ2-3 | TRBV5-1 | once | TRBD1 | TGCGCCAGCAGCTCGGGACAGGGTGCTAGCACAGATACGCAGTATTTT | CASSSGQGASTDTQYF
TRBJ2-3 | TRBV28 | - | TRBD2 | TGTGCCAGCTCCCTAGCGGGATCTAGCACAGATACGCAGTATTTT | CASSLAGSSTDTQYF
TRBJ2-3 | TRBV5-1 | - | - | TGCGCCAGCAGCTACGCCCTGACAGCGTCCCGAGATCAGTATTTT | CASSYALTASRDQYF
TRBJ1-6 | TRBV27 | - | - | TGTGCCAGCAGTTTTGACGGGGGATCACCCCTCCACTTT | CASSFDGGSPLHF
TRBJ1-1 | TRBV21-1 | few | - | TGTGCCAGCACGCTACCGGAGGGCCTGAACACTGAAGCTTTCTTT | CASTLPEGLNTEAFF
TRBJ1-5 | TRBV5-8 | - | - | TGTGCCAGCAGCCGGGGGGTTGGTAGCAATCAGCCCCAGCATTTT | CASSRGVGSNQPQHF
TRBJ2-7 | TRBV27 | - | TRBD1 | TGTGCCAGCAGTTACGCCGGGACAGCACACTACGAGCAGTACTTC | CASSYAGTAHYEQYF
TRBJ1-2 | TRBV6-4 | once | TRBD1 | TGTGCCAGCAGAGCCGGGACAGGGCCCTATGGCTACACCTTC | CASRAGTGPYGYTF
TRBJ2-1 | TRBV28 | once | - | TGTGCCAGCATAGGAACGGGAAATGAGCAGTTCTTC | CASIGTGNEQFF
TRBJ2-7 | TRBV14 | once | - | TGTGCCAGCAGCCAAGGTGACGAGCAGTACTTC | CASSQGDEQYF
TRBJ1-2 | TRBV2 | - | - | TGTGCCAGCAGTGAAAAGGTGGCCCTCCAGGGAGATGGCTACACCTTC | CASSEKVALQGDGYTF
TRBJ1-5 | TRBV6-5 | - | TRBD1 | TGTGCCAGCGGGTGGACAGGGGATAGCAATCAGCCCCAGCATTTT | CASGWTGDSNQPQHF
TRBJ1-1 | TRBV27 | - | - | TGTGCCAGCAGTTTTAGTGCGAACACTGAAGCTTTCTTT | CASSFSANTEAFF